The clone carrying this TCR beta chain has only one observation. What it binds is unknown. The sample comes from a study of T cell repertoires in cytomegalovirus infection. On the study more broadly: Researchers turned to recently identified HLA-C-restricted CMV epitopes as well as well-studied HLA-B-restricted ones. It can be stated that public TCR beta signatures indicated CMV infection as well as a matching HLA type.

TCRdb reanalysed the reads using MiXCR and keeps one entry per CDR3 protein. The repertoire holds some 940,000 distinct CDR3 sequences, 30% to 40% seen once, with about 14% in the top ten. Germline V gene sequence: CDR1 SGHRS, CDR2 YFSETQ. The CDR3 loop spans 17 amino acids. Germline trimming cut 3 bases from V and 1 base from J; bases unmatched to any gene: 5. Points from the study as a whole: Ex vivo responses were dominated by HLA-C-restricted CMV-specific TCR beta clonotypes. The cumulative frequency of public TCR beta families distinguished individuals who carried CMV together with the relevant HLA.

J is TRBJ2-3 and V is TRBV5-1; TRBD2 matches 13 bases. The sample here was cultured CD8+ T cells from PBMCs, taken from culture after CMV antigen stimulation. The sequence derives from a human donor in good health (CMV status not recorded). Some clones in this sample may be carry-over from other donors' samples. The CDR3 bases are TGCGCCAGCAGCTATTTCGGACTAGCGGGGGGCACAGATACGCAGTATTTT. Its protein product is CASSYFGLAGGTDTQYF.